A selection of T cell receptor beta chains follows, all from one sample in a study of a mutant IDH1 vaccine in newly diagnosed glioma. Assay: immunoSEQ multiplex PCR; the TCRdb copy retains only in-frame clones and omits some. The repertoire holds around 24,000 clones, with 93% as singletons. The sample here was PBMCs, taken from a glioma patient treated with radiotherapy, temozolomide or both. These receptors originate from a middle-aged man with glioma. Each CDR3 is given with its conserved first and last residue. D genes are given only for firm matches. The listing skips clone size in some rows; elsewhere it reads once, few, many or a size class.

>TRBV19|TRBJ1-1|TRBD1|-
TGTGCCAGTAGTACCACCAGGGGGAAGTTGACGAACACTGAAGCTTTCTTT
CASSTTRGKLTNTEAFF
>TRBV7-9|TRBJ2-6|-|-
TGTGCCAGTCCCGAGTCTGGGGCCAACGTCCTGACTTTC
CASPESGANVLTF
>TRBV6-6|TRBJ2-4|-|-
TGTGCCAGCAGTAAACGGGTTTCCAAAAACATTCAGTACTTC
CASSKRVSKNIQYF
>TRBV19|TRBJ1-1|-|-
TGTGCCAGTAGTACCGAGGGGTGGGGAGCTGAAGCTTTCTTT
CASSTEGWGAEAFF
>TRBV5-1|TRBJ1-5|-|-
TGCGCCAGCAGCTTGGGACAGGTGGGGGGCAATCAGCCCCAGCATTTT
CASSLGQVGGNQPQHF
>TRBV19|TRBJ2-1|TRBD2|-
TGTGCCAGTAGTAGAGATAGCGGGATACGATTTGTAAATGAGCAGTTCTTC
CASSRDSGIRFVNEQFF
>TRBV7-2|TRBJ1-2|-|-
TGTGCCAGCAGCTTAGGGGCGGGGCAGAACTCCCTCTATGGCTACACCTTC
CASSLGAGQNSLYGYTF
>TRBV7-9|TRBJ2-7|-|-
TGTGCCAGCAGCGGGGCCCTTGAGCAGTACTTC
CASSGALEQYF
>TRBV2|TRBJ1-4|TRBD1|once
TGTGCCATCGAGACCGGGACAGCCCATGAAAAACTGTTTTTT
CAIETGTAHEKLFF
>TRBV11-3|TRBJ2-5|TRBD2|-
TGTGCCAGCAGCTTATCGGGGGGGGAGACCCAGTACTTC
CASSLSGGETQYF
>TRBV5-1|TRBJ2-3|-|-
TGCGCCAGCAGCCCTGGCACCCACGGGGGAGATACGCAGTATTTT
CASSPGTHGGDTQYF
>TRBV21-1|TRBJ1-3|-|-
TGTGCCAGCAGCAAAGAGGTCCGCCGCCGGTTAGGAAACACCATATATTTT
CASSKEVRRRLGNTIYF
>TRBV30|TRBJ1-4|TRBD1|-
TGTGCCTGGACCGGGACAGCTAATGAAAAACTGTTTTTT
CAWTGTANEKLFF
>TRBV4-3|TRBJ2-2|-|-
TGCGCCAGCAGCCAAGGGGGAGGCCGCGGGGAGCTGTTTTTT
CASSQGGGRGELFF
>TRBV6-1|TRBJ2-1|-|-
TGTGCCAGCAGTGAAATTTGGGGGGCAAGGGAGCAGTTCTTC
CASSEIWGAREQFF
>TRBV27|TRBJ1-1|-|-
TGTGCCAGCAGACTCGCCGGGGGGCACACTGAAGCTTTCTTT
CASRLAGGHTEAFF
>TRBV7-8|TRBJ2-3|TRBD2|-
TGTGCCAGCAGCTCACCAGGTGGTAGCGGGGGGCTGTGGGGGCAGTATTTT
CASSSPGGSGGLWGQYF
>TRBV9|TRBJ2-5|TRBD2|-
TGTGCCAGCAGCCTACTTGGGACTAGCGGCCAAGAGACCCAGTACTTC
CASSLLGTSGQETQYF
>TRBV14|TRBJ2-1|TRBD2|few
TGTGCCAGCAGCCAAGGGACTAGCGGGGGTTACAATGAGCAGTTCTTC
CASSQGTSGGYNEQFF
>TRBV2|TRBJ1-4|TRBD1|-
TGTGCCAGACTTCAATCGGACAGGGGGCGCCGGGAAAAACTGTTTTTT
CARLQSDRGRREKLFF
>TRBV9|TRBJ2-3|-|-
TGTGCCAGCAGCGTAGAGCCCGGACTCGCTGATACGCAGTATTTT
CASSVEPGLADTQYF
>TRBV7-2|TRBJ2-1|-|-
TGTGCCAGCAGCCGCCAGCAGGAGAACAATGAGCAGTTCTTC
CASSRQQENNEQFF
>TRBV9|TRBJ2-7|TRBD2|-
TGTGCCAGCAGCCCTCGGGGGGCGGGAGGCTACGAGCAGTACTTC
CASSPRGAGGYEQYF
>TRBV6-6|TRBJ1-1|-|-
TGTGCCAGCAGCTCCCTGTGGGGGAACACTGAAGCTTTCTTT
CASSSLWGNTEAFF
>TRBV18|TRBJ1-2|TRBD1|-
TGTGCCAGCTCACCGGGACAGCAGTACTATGGCTACACCTTC
CASSPGQQYYGYTF
>TRBV7-9|TRBJ2-1|TRBD1|-
TGTGCCAGCAGCTCCCCGGGACAGATCTACAATGAGCAGTTCTTC
CASSSPGQIYNEQFF
>TRBV7-9|TRBJ2-3|-|-
TGTGCCAGCAGCCCTCTGGAGGGAGGGGGAACAGATACGCAGTATTTT
CASSPLEGGGTDTQYF